These T cell receptor beta chains were read from a single sample in a study of CD8 T cells in ankylosing spondylitis. TCRdb itself ran the 5' RACE reads through MiXCR, one entry per CDR3 protein. Of around 770,000 distinct CDR3 sequences listed, roughly 12% were seen once; the top ten hold 0.51%. The sequencing input was blood, either unsorted or a sorted T cell fraction (not recorded which). All receptors derive from a male donor with ankylosing spondylitis. Each CDR3 is given with its conserved first and last residue. A D gene is named only where the DNA matches it firmly. Some rows mark clone size as missing; the rest say once, few, many or name a class of expanded clone.

clone size: few
J gene: TRBJ2-7
D gene: TRBD1
V gene: TRBV6-5
CDR3 DNA: TGTGCCAGCAGTTACTCCTGGGACAGCTACGAGCAGTACTTC
CDR3 protein: CASSYSWDSYEQYF

clone size: few
J gene: TRBJ2-7
D gene: TRBD1
V gene: TRBV20-1
CDR3 DNA: TGCAGTGCTAGAGGGTTTACGCGACAGGGTTACGAGCAGTACTTC
CDR3 protein: CSARGFTRQGYEQYF

clone size: few
J gene: TRBJ2-5
D gene: TRBD2
V gene: TRBV5-1
CDR3 DNA: TGCGCCAGCAGGGGGACTAGCGGAGTCGAAGAGACCCAGTACTTC
CDR3 protein: CASRGTSGVEETQYF

clone size: NA
J gene: TRBJ2-6
D gene: NA
V gene: TRBV6-2/TRBV6-3
CDR3 DNA: TGTGCCAGCCGTTACACTGGGGCCAACGTCCTGACTTTC
CDR3 protein: CASRYTGANVLTF

clone size: NA
J gene: TRBJ1-6
D gene: NA
V gene: TRBV28
CDR3 DNA: TGTGCCAGCAACAGGGAGTCCTATAATTCACCCCTCCACTTT
CDR3 protein: CASNRESYNSPLHF

clone size: NA
J gene: TRBJ1-3
D gene: NA
V gene: TRBV7-9
CDR3 DNA: TGTGCCAGCAGCTTCCAGGGTGTCAACACCATATATTTT
CDR3 protein: CASSFQGVNTIYF

clone size: NA
J gene: TRBJ2-3
D gene: NA
V gene: TRBV7-2
CDR3 DNA: TGTGCCGGAAGTCGGTCTAGAACCACAGATACGCAGTATTTT
CDR3 protein: CAGSRSRTTDTQYF

clone size: NA
J gene: TRBJ1-1
D gene: NA
V gene: TRBV6-5
CDR3 DNA: TGTGCCAGCAGTTATTCTAGGGGCTACACTGAAGCTTTCTTT
CDR3 protein: CASSYSRGYTEAFF

clone size: few
J gene: TRBJ2-7
D gene: NA
V gene: TRBV5-1
CDR3 DNA: TGCGCCAGCAGCTTCGGGACAACCTCCTACGAGCAGTACTTC
CDR3 protein: CASSFGTTSYEQYF

clone size: few
J gene: TRBJ2-1
D gene: TRBD2
V gene: TRBV5-6
CDR3 DNA: TGTGCCAGCAGCGGAACCGGGACTAGCGACCTCAATGAGCAGTTCTTC
CDR3 protein: CASSGTGTSDLNEQFF

clone size: few
J gene: TRBJ2-7
D gene: NA
V gene: TRBV9
CDR3 DNA: TGTGCCAGCAGCACCTCTGTGTGGCAACGCGAGCAGTACTTC
CDR3 protein: CASSTSVWQREQYF

clone size: NA
J gene: TRBJ2-7
D gene: TRBD1
V gene: TRBV7-8
CDR3 DNA: TGTGCCAGCAGCTCGAGGGACAGGGAGTACTCCTACGAGCAGTACTTC
CDR3 protein: CASSSRDREYSYEQYF

clone size: many
J gene: TRBJ2-3
D gene: TRBD1
V gene: TRBV5-4
CDR3 DNA: TGTGCCAGCAGGGAGTCCGGGACAGGGGCCACAGATACGCAGTATTTT
CDR3 protein: CASRESGTGATDTQYF

clone size: few
J gene: TRBJ1-2
D gene: NA
V gene: TRBV20-1
CDR3 DNA: TGCAGTGCTAGAGATCGCCTTACCTATGGCTACACCTTC
CDR3 protein: CSARDRLTYGYTF

clone size: few
J gene: TRBJ2-1
D gene: TRBD2
V gene: TRBV4-2
CDR3 DNA: TGTGCCAGCAGCCGAGCGGGAGTTATATCCTACAATGAGCAGTTCTTC
CDR3 protein: CASSRAGVISYNEQFF

clone size: NA
J gene: TRBJ2-5
D gene: TRBD2
V gene: TRBV28
CDR3 DNA: TGTGCCAGCAGTTTAGCAGCAAGCGGGGGGGACCAAGAGACCCAGTACTTC
CDR3 protein: CASSLAASGGDQETQYF

clone size: many
J gene: TRBJ2-1
D gene: TRBD2
V gene: TRBV10-3
CDR3 DNA: TGTGCCATCAGTTCGGGACTAGCGGAAAGGGGTGAGCAGTTCTTC
CDR3 protein: CAISSGLAERGEQFF

clone size: few
J gene: TRBJ2-1
D gene: NA
V gene: TRBV10-2
CDR3 DNA: TGCGCCAGCAGCCCATTGAAGGTGAAAGAGAGTGAGCAGTTCTTC
CDR3 protein: CASSPLKVKESEQFF

clone size: NA
J gene: TRBJ1-2
D gene: NA
V gene: TRBV20-1
CDR3 DNA: TGCAGTGTAAGAAGGGGGGGCGATGGCTACACCTTC
CDR3 protein: CSVRRGGDGYTF

clone size: few
J gene: TRBJ2-5
D gene: TRBD2
V gene: TRBV9
CDR3 DNA: TGTGCCAGCAAGGGACTAGCGGGAGAGGAACAAGAGACCCAGTACTTC
CDR3 protein: CASKGLAGEEQETQYF

clone size: NA
J gene: TRBJ1-1
D gene: NA
V gene: TRBV5-8
CDR3 DNA: TGTGCCAGCAGCTCGCTCTGGGATTTAGCTTTCTTT
CDR3 protein: CASSSLWDLAFF

clone size: NA
J gene: TRBJ2-3
D gene: TRBD1
V gene: TRBV24-1
CDR3 DNA: TGTGCCACCAGTGATCGGGACAGGGGGATAGATACGCAGTATTTT
CDR3 protein: CATSDRDRGIDTQYF

clone size: many
J gene: TRBJ2-3
D gene: NA
V gene: TRBV7-2
CDR3 DNA: TGTGCCAGCAGCCCTTCCGGCCCTACGCAGTATTTT
CDR3 protein: CASSPSGPTQYF

clone size: few
J gene: TRBJ2-7
D gene: TRBD1
V gene: TRBV20-1
CDR3 DNA: TGCAGTGCACTTAAGGGACAGGGATCCTACGAGCAGTACTTC
CDR3 protein: CSALKGQGSYEQYF

clone size: NA
J gene: TRBJ2-2
D gene: NA
V gene: TRBV6-2/TRBV6-3
CDR3 DNA: TGTGCCAGCACCCCGGAGCGAAACACCGGGGAGCTGTTTTTT
CDR3 protein: CASTPERNTGELFF

clone size: many
J gene: TRBJ2-5
D gene: NA
V gene: TRBV6-2/TRBV6-3
CDR3 DNA: TGTGCCAGCAGTTACTCGATACTAGCTGCCTGGAAGACCCAGTACTTC
CDR3 protein: CASSYSILAAWKTQYF

clone size: few
J gene: TRBJ2-7
D gene: NA
V gene: TRBV7-9
CDR3 DNA: TGTGCCAGCAGCTTGTTGGGGGCGGGCGAGCAGTACTTC
CDR3 protein: CASSLLGAGEQYF